This is a list of T cell receptor beta chains from one sample in a study of CD8+CD57+ T cells in acquired aplastic anemia. Via MiXCR, TCRdb re-called the reads, giving one row per CDR3 protein. Here the sample spans about 58,000 distinct CDR3 sequences, around 50% being singletons. Material: sorted CD4+, CD8+, or CD8+CD57+ T cells (not recorded which) from PBMCs. The source is a human donor with aplastic anemia. Both conserved end residues are part of each CDR3.

CDR3 protein: CASSEASGGYNEQFF; J gene: TRBJ2-1; V gene: TRBV6-1
CDR3 protein: CATGGLDEKLFF; J gene: TRBJ1-4; V gene: TRBV19
CDR3 protein: CATSRERGTSGAQYF; J gene: TRBJ2-5; V gene: TRBV15
CDR3 protein: CSARAGVYEQYF; J gene: TRBJ2-7; V gene: TRBV20-1
CDR3 protein: CASSPATDHYEQYF; J gene: TRBJ2-7; V gene: TRBV5-8
CDR3 protein: CASSQVGEPFF; J gene: TRBJ1-1; V gene: TRBV4-2
CDR3 protein: CASPGGATHQPQHF; J gene: TRBJ1-5; V gene: TRBV25-1
CDR3 protein: CASSDTGIQETQYF; J gene: TRBJ2-5; V gene: TRBV2
CDR3 protein: CASSQIQGEHSGANVLTF; J gene: TRBJ2-6; V gene: TRBV4-1
CDR3 protein: CASSPRTGLSVRSMNTEAFF; J gene: TRBJ1-1; V gene: TRBV18
CDR3 protein: CASRLGQGLYYEQYF; J gene: TRBJ2-7; V gene: TRBV2
CDR3 protein: CASSLDRAENTGELFF; J gene: TRBJ2-2; V gene: TRBV11-2
CDR3 protein: CASSPTGFDQPQHF; J gene: TRBJ1-5; V gene: TRBV19
CDR3 protein: CASSSPGLADYEQYF; J gene: TRBJ2-7; V gene: TRBV2
CDR3 protein: CASSEGWVQETQYF; J gene: TRBJ2-5; V gene: TRBV2
CDR3 protein: CAIRQRGVYTEAFF; J gene: TRBJ1-1; V gene: TRBV10-3
CDR3 protein: CASSQDRAGETQYF; J gene: TRBJ2-5; V gene: TRBV7-7